One sample yielded the 30 T cell receptor beta chains listed below, sequenced in a study of chemoradiotherapy in HPV16-positive cancers (dated by TCRdb to between 2020 and 2023). Preparation of the library involved the immunoSEQ multiplex PCR assay. This is the immuneACCESS table as TCRdb keeps it, with only in-frame sequences that have V and J called. A part of the clones is gone; compared with another copy, unresolved V genes explain less than half, and the rest is unexplained. This sample gives about 39,000 clones in total; around 82% of them show up just once. Over 5% of the sample rests with the top ten. The source was blood, collected from a patient who underwent chemoradiotherapy. These receptors originate from a human donor with HPV-associated anogenital cancer.

Only a few counts were recorded for this clone. V usage is TRBV21-1 and J usage is TRBJ2-4; the table's D call, TRBD2, has no DNA check behind it. TRBV21-1 is listed as a pseudogene. There are 17 residues in the CDR3. The CDR3 spells CASSTSSGGVGKNIQYF. Here the CDR3 DNA reads TGTGCCAGCAGCACTTCTAGCGGGGGGGTTGGCAAAAACATTCAGTACTTC.

The chain links TRBV10-3 to TRBJ2-7; no clear D gene. V was pared by 0 bases and J by 4 bases, with 4 bases between. From germline, CDR1 is ENHRY and CDR2 SYGVKD. The CDR3 is 12 residues long. This chain's CDR3 is CAISESEYEQYF. The DNA for the CDR3 is TGTGCCATCAGTGAGTCAGAGTACGAGCAGTACTTC.

The chain is built from TRBV7-6 and TRBJ2-5; no clear D. V lost 6 bases and J lost 5, with 10 bases in between. This CDR3 has 12 amino acids. Germline assignment: CDR1 SGHVS and CDR2 FNYEAQ. CDR3 coding DNA: TGTGCCAGCAGTCCAGCTGGGGAGACCCAGTACTTC. It encodes CASSPAGETQYF. Supplemented by reference TRBV7-6 and TRBJ2-5, the full variable domain reads GAGVSQSPRYKVTKRGQDVALRCDPISGHVSLYWYRQALGQGPEFLTYFNYEAQQDKSGLPNDRFSAERPEGSISTLTIQRTEQRDSAMYRCASSPAGETQYFGPGTRLLVL.

The chain recombines TRBV7-6 with TRBJ2-3; no clear D. Germline V gene data show CDR1 as SGHVS and CDR2 as FNYEAQ. This CDR3 has 14 residues. The V gene lost 1 base and the J gene lost 2 bases, with 7 bases spanning the gap. The CDR3 sequence is CASSLGANTDTQYF. DNA of the CDR3: TGTGCCAGCAGCTTAGGAGCCAACACAGATACGCAGTATTTT.

This chain connects TRBV4-3 to TRBJ1-6; tentatively, D is TRBD1 (6 bases). Trimming took off 4 bases at V and 6 bases at J, with 19 bases between the two ends. Germline V gene sequence: CDR1 LGHNA, CDR2 YSLEER. This CDR3 contains 17 residues. The DNA for the CDR3 is TGCGCCAGCAGCCTCTCGACCCCCGGGACAACTAATTCACCCCTCCACTTT. It encodes CASSLSTPGTTNSPLHF.

The V gene is TRBV18, the J gene TRBJ2-1; 12 bases are shared with TRBD2. The CDR3 has 20 amino acids. Looked up from germline, CDR1 is KGHSH and CDR2 is LQKENI. Germline trimming cut 2 bases from V and 6 bases from J; bases unmatched to any gene: 17. The CDR3 loop reads CASSPTHHPFSGLAGNEQFF. The CDR3, as DNA: TGTGCCAGCTCACCAACCCACCACCCATTCTCGGGACTAGCGGGCAATGAGCAGTTCTTC.

The sample holds a few counts of this clone. V gene TRBV5-4 combines with J gene TRBJ1-2; TRBD1 matches 10 bases. The CDR3 is 14 amino acids. V trimming: 4 bases; J trimming: 4 bases; junction bases outside the gene matches: 4. CDR1 is SGHNT and CDR2 is YYREEE in the germline V gene (reference sequence). The CDR3 reads CASSPGDRGYGYTF. The CDR3 DNA is TGTGCCAGCAGCCCCGGGGACAGGGGCTATGGCTACACCTTC.

The rearrangement links TRBV5-1 to TRBJ2-1; D ambiguous. The CDR3 totals 15 residues. The germline V gene encodes CDR1 SGHRS and CDR2 YFSETQ. With 4 bases removed from V and 13 bases from J, the gap between germline ends came to 24 bases. The CDR3 DNA follows: TGCGCCAGCAGCCGAAGCCTTAGGGCCGAGATCGAACAGTTCTTC. This sequence encodes CASSRSLRAEIEQFF.

The V gene is TRBV2, the J gene TRBJ1-3; TRBD1 might be the D (6 bases). Trimming removed 2 bases from V and 1 base from J, with 12 bases in between. The CDR3 extends over 16 amino acids. Germline loops: CDR1 SNHLY, CDR2 FYNNEI. CDR3 residues: CASSEIVGASGNTIYF. As DNA, the CDR3 is TGTGCCAGCAGTGAAATAGTGGGGGCTTCTGGAAACACCATATATTTT.

The rearrangement uses TRBV28 and TRBJ2-7; D is unclear. The germline V and J ends were trimmed by 6 bases and 3 bases, with 6 bases remaining between them. CDR1 and CDR2 (germline): MDHEN, SYDVKM. There are 11 residues in the CDR3. As DNA, the CDR3 is TGTGCCAGCAGAAGTTTCTACGAGCAGTACTTC. Translating it yields CASRSFYEQYF.

The rearrangement uses TRBV11-1 and TRBJ1-2; 11 bases are a match to TRBD1. V shed 5 bases, J shed 8 bases, and the junction held 7 bases outside the gene matches. This CDR3 region has 14 residues. CDR1 is SGHAT, CDR2 FQDESV, per germline (reference sequence). Here the CDR3 reads CASSPRTGGRGYTF. The CDR3 DNA reads as TGTGCCAGCAGCCCGCGGACAGGGGGCCGGGGCTACACCTTC.

This chain uses TRBV11-2 with TRBJ1-4; no reliable D call. Trimming took 4 bases from V and 0 from J, leaving 9 bases between them. The CDR3 contains 15 residues. Germline values: CDR1 SGHAT, CDR2 FQNNGV. CDR3 bases: TGTGCCAGCAGCTCCAACAGTGCAACTAATGAAAAACTGTTTTTT. Translation gives CASSSNSATNEKLFF.

The chain carries TRBV9 and TRBJ2-7, with TRBD2 as a possible D gene (5 bases). Germline V gives CDR1 SGDLS, CDR2 YYNGEE. This CDR3 has 15 residues. V was trimmed by 3 bases and J by 0 bases, leaving 13 bases between them. In DNA form, the CDR3 reads TGTGCCAGCAGCGCGCGACCGGGATCCTCCTACGAGCAGTACTTC. Residues: CASSARPGSSYEQYF.

The V and J genes are TRBV7-9 and TRBJ2-1; D gene ambiguous. CDR3 length: 14 residues. CDR1 is SEHNR and CDR2 is FQNEAQ in the germline V gene (reference sequence). Trimming pared 3 bases from V and 6 bases from J, leaving 12 bases between. The CDR3 is CASSLGVLGNEQFF. DNA of the CDR3: TGTGCCAGCAGCTTGGGCGTTTTAGGCAATGAGCAGTTCTTC.

The chain combines TRBV9 with TRBJ2-2; no clear D. CDR3 size: 13 residues. V lost 0 bases, J lost 2 bases, and 2 bases lay in between. Germline assignment: CDR1 SGDLS and CDR2 YYNGEE. CDR3 sequence (DNA): TGTGCCAGCAGCGTAGGTAACACCGGGGAGCTGTTTTTT. This gives the protein CASSVGNTGELFF.

The V gene is TRBV5-1, the J gene TRBJ1-2; D call uncertain. Germline values: CDR1 SGHRS, CDR2 YFSETQ. The CDR3 consists of 17 residues. The V end lost 0 bases, the J end lost 5 bases, and 20 bases lay between the germline ends. In DNA, the CDR3 is TGCGCCAGCAGCTTGGCTGGAAGGGAGGGCCCCCATTATGGCTACACCTTC. It specifies CASSLAGREGPHYGYTF. The entire variable domain, with the rest obtained from reference TRBV5-1 and TRBJ1-2, is as follows: KAGVTQTPRYLIKTRGQQVTLSCSPISGHRSVSWYQQTPGQGLQFLFEYFSETQRNKGNFPGRFSGRQFSNSRSEMNVSTLELGDSALYLCASSLAGREGPHYGYTFGSGTRLTVV.

The chain has TRBV18 and TRBJ1-1; D gene unclear. V shed 0 bases and J shed 1 base, with 12 bases lying between them. The V gene's germline CDR1 is KGHSH and CDR2 LQKENI. The CDR3 contains 16 residues. The CDR3 loop reads CASSPPVGGRNTEAFF. The CDR3 nucleotides read TGTGCCAGCTCACCACCGGTGGGAGGGCGGAACACTGAAGCTTTCTTT.

This clone is deemed medium-sized. The chain links TRBV6-5 to TRBJ1-2; D unclear. The CDR3 sequence is 13 residues long. Germline CDR1 is MNHEY and CDR2 is SVGAGI. Trimming took 0 bases from V and 7 from J, leaving 9 bases between them. The CDR3 DNA sequence: TGTGCCAGCAGTTACTCCCCGGGGTTTGGCTACACCTTC. Its protein product is CASSYSPGFGYTF.

V gene TRBV7-9 combines with J gene TRBJ1-2; D gene uncertain. V lost 1 base to trimming and J lost 4 bases, with 4 bases between them. Per the germline V gene, CDR1 is SEHNR and CDR2 is FQNEAQ (reference sequence). The CDR3 is 12 residues long. The CDR3 DNA reads as TGTGCCAGCAGCTTAGTCGGCTATGGCTACACCTTC. Its translation: CASSLVGYGYTF. Looking up the rest from reference TRBV7-9 and TRBJ1-2 gives the full variable domain: DTGVSQNPRHKITKRGQNVTFRCDPISEHNRLYWYRQTLGQGPEFLTYFQNEAQLEKSRLLSDRFSAERPKGSFSTLEIQRTEQGDSAMYLCASSLVGYGYTFGSGTRLTVV.

This clone occurred once. The V gene is TRBV2, the J gene TRBJ1-2; tentatively, D is TRBD1 (6 bases). Looked up from germline, CDR1 is SNHLY and CDR2 is FYNNEI. With 0 bases removed from V and 8 bases from J, the gap between germline ends came to 13 bases. This CDR3 is built from 14 residues. This chain's CDR3 is CASSEASPGDGYTF. The DNA of the CDR3 is TGTGCCAGCAGTGAAGCCTCCCCAGGGGACGGCTACACCTTC.

In its sample, this clone was seen a few times. The chain uses TRBV7-9 and TRBJ1-6; weak D call: TRBD1 (6 bases). The V gene's germline CDR1 is SEHNR and CDR2 FQNEAQ (reference sequence). With 2 bases removed from V and 6 bases from J, the gap between germline ends came to 14 bases. This CDR3 spans 16 amino acids. DNA of the CDR3: TGTGCCAGCAGCTTAAGTAGGGGGAAACCTAATTCACCCCTCCACTTT. Protein sequence: CASSLSRGKPNSPLHF.

V and J are TRBV7-8 and TRBJ2-1; D is perhaps TRBD2 (6 bases). CDR1 and CDR2 (germline): SGHVS, FQNEAQ. The CDR3 has 18 amino acids. Trimming pared 2 bases from V and 2 bases from J, leaving 19 bases between. CDR3 residues: CASSLHPLWRGPYNEQFF. In DNA, the CDR3 is TGTGCCAGCAGCTTACACCCCCTCTGGAGGGGCCCCTACAATGAGCAGTTCTTC.

The table lists this clone with a few counts. The rearrangement uses TRBV7-9 and TRBJ1-1, with a possible D match to TRBD1 (6 bases). Trimming took off 5 bases at V and 0 bases at J, with 16 bases between the two ends. The CDR3 runs to 16 residues. CDR1 is SEHNR and CDR2 is FQNEAQ in the germline V gene (reference sequence). The CDR3 sequence: CASSDPQGNMNTEAFF. CDR3 coding DNA: TGTGCCAGCAGCGACCCGCAGGGGAACATGAACACTGAAGCTTTCTTT.

CDR3 loop: CASTGTPTSGTQYF. CDR3 nucleotides: TGCGCCAGCACGGGGACACCAACCAGTGGGACCCAGTACTTC. V and J are TRBV5-1 and TRBJ2-5; TRBD1 might be the D (6 bases). Germline CDR1 SGHRS, CDR2 YFSETQ. Trimming removed 6 bases at V and 7 bases at J, with 19 bases between. This CDR3 region has 14 residues.

The chain has TRBV7-2 and TRBJ1-4; no clear D gene. The ends were cut back, 5 bases at V and 5 bases at J, with 9 bases in the middle. Germline loops: CDR1 SGHTA, CDR2 FQGNSA. The CDR3 runs to 13 residues. CDR3 DNA: TGTGCCAGCAGCAGCAGTCGGAATGAAAAACTGTTTTTT. It translates to CASSSSRNEKLFF.

The rearrangement joins TRBV9 to TRBJ2-5, with D unclear. Germline values: CDR1 SGDLS, CDR2 YYNGEE. Trimming cost V 0 bases and J 5 bases, with 14 bases left between them. The CDR3 extends over 15 amino acids. The CDR3 sequence: CASSVVGISAETQYF. CDR3 DNA: TGTGCCAGCAGCGTAGTAGGCATATCGGCGGAGACCCAGTACTTC. The variable domain in full, completed from reference TRBV9 and TRBJ2-5, reads DSGVTQTPKHLITATGQRVTLRCSPRSGDLSVYWYQQSLDQGLQFLIQYYNGEERAKGNILERFSAQQFPDLHSELNLSSLELGDSALYFCASSVVGISAETQYFGPGTRLLVL.

The J gene is TRBJ1-1, the V gene TRBV19; TRBD1 might be the D (5 bases). The CDR3 spans 14 residues. Per the germline V gene, CDR1 is LNHDA and CDR2 is SQIVND (reference sequence). Trimming took 6 bases from V and 0 from J, leaving 11 bases between them. The CDR3 sequence: CASRSGTLNTEAFF. DNA of the CDR3: TGTGCCAGTAGATCCGGGACGTTGAACACTGAAGCTTTCTTT.

The gene calls are TRBV27 and TRBJ2-6; 7 bases are a match to TRBD1. The CDR3 length is 17 residues. Germline V gives CDR1 MNHEY, CDR2 SMNVEV (reference sequence). V was clipped by 5 bases and J by 0 bases; unmatched bases: 7. As DNA, the CDR3 is TGTGCCAGCAGTCTACGGACAGGTGTCTCTGGGGCCAACGTCCTGACTTTC. Its protein product is CASSLRTGVSGANVLTF.

This rearrangement joins TRBV1 to TRBJ1-5; TRBD1, the table's D call, was not compared with the DNA. TRBV1 is flagged as a pseudogene. CDR3 length: 17 residues. The CDR3 nucleotides are TGCACCAGCCTGGGTGACAGTCACGTGAATAGCAATCAGCCCCAGCATTTT. Translating it yields CTSLGDSHVNSNQPQHF.

V usage is TRBV15 and J usage is TRBJ2-1; D gene unclear. Trimming cost V 3 bases and J 7 bases, with 4 bases left between them. CDR1 is LNHNV, CDR2 YYDKDF, per germline (reference sequence). The CDR3 runs to 11 residues. CDR3 nucleotide sequence: TGTGCCACCAGCAGTGTGAATGAGCAGTTCTTC. It encodes CATSSVNEQFF.